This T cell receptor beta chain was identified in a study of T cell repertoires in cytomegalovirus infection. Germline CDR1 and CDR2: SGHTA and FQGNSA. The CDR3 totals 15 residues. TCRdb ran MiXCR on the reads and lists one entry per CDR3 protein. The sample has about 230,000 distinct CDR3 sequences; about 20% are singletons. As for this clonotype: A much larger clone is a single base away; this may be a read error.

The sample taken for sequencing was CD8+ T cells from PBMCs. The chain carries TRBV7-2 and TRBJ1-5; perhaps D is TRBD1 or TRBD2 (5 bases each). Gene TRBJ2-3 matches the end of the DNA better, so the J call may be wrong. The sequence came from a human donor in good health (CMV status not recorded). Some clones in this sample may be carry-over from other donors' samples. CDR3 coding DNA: TGTGCCAGCAGCTTAGCGCTGGGGGTTGGTCAGCCCCAGTATTTT. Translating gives CASSLALGVGQPQYF.